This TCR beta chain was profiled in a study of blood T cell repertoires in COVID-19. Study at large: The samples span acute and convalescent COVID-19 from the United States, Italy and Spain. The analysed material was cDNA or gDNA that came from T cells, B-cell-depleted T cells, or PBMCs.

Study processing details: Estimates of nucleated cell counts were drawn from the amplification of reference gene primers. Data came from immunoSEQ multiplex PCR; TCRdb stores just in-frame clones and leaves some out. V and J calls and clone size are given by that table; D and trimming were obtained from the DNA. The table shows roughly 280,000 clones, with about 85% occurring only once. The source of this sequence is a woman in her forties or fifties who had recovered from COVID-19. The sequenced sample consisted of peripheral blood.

The CDR3 spells CASSSGQGFSGYTF. In DNA, the CDR3 is TGTGCCAGCAGTTCCGGACAGGGATTCTCTGGCTACACCTTC. V gene TRBV7-9 combines with J gene TRBJ1-2, with 8 bases fitting TRBD1. After removal of 6 bases from V and 7 bases from J, the junction contained 10 bases not matched to a gene. This CDR3 comprises 14 residues. The germline V gene encodes CDR1 SEHNR and CDR2 FQNEAQ (reference sequence).